This TCR beta chain originates from a study of T cells in Graves' hyperthyroidism and ophthalmopathy. Amplified TCR beta CDR3 regions came from RNA transcripts. First-round RT-PCR targeting the TCR CDR3 was performed with the HTBI primer set. MiXCR was run by TCRdb on the multiplex PCR reads, yielding one entry per CDR3 protein. The sample lists nearly 750,000 distinct CDR3 sequences, 35% occurring once. This CDR3 has 16 amino acids. J was trimmed by 5 bases and V by 5 bases; bases with no gene match: 14. Germline loops: CDR1 SEHNR, CDR2 FQNEAQ (reference sequence). Source material: blood. V is TRBV7-9 and J is TRBJ1-2, with 7 bases matching TRBD1. This TCR was sampled from a woman in her 40s with Graves' hyperthyroidism. CDR3 bases: TGTGCCAGCAGCCAAGATATTTGGACAGGAAGTTATGGCTACACCTTC. Its protein is CASSQDIWTGSYGYTF.